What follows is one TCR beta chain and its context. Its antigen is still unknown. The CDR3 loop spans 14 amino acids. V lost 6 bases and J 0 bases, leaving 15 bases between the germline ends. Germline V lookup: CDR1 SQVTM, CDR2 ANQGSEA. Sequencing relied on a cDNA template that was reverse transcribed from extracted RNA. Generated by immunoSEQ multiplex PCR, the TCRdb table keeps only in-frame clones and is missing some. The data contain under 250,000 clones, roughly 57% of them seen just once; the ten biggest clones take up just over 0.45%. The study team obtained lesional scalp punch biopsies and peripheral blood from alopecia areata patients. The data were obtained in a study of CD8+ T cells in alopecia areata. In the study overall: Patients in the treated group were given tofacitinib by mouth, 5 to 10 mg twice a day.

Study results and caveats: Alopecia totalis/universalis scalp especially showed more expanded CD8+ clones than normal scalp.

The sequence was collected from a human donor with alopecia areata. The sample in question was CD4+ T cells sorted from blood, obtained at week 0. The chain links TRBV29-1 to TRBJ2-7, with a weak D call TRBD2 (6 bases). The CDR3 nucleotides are TGCAGCGTAATAGCGGACCTCCGCTCCTACGAGCAGTACTTC. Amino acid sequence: CSVIADLRSYEQYF.